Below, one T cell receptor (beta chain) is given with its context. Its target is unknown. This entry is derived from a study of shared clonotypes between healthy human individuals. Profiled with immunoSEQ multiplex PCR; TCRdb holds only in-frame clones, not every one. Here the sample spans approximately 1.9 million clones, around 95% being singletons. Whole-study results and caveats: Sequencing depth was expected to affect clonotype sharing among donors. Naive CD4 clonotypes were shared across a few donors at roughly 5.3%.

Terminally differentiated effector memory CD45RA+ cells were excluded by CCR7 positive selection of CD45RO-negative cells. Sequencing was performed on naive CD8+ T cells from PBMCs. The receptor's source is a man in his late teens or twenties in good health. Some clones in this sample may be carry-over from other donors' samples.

CDR3 loop: CASSSPWKAHEQYF. Here the CDR3 DNA reads TGTGCCAGTAGTTCCCCTTGGAAGGCCCACGAGCAGTACTTC. The chain employs TRBV19 and TRBJ2-7; D remains ambiguous. The CDR3 covers 14 residues. Trimming shortened V by 5 bases and J by 5 bases, and 16 bases separated the two germline ends. Germline V lookup: CDR1 LNHDA, CDR2 SQIVND (reference sequence).